Below, 20 T cell receptor beta chains from the same sample are listed, as sequenced in a study of cytomegalovirus exposure and HLA in healthy donors. Amplification used 60 Vbeta primers and 13 Jbeta primers. Using immunoSEQ multiplex PCR, the repertoire was profiled, and TCRdb retains in-frame clones only, with some absent. The sample has about 110,000 clones, more than 9.5% seen once. Sequencing was done on a sample of PBMCs. These receptors were collected from a man aged 40-49 years in good health and CMV-seropositive.

This clone was counted only a few times. The gene calls are TRBV11-2 and TRBJ2-3, with 10 bases matching TRBD2. This CDR3 is 16 amino acids long. Unmatched junction bases numbered 8, after V lost 5 bases and J lost 3 bases. Germline loops: CDR1 SGHAT, CDR2 FQNNGV. This CDR3 reads CASSTRVAGGTDTQYF. The CDR3 coding sequence is TGTGCCAGCAGCACCCGGGTAGCGGGAGGTACAGATACGCAGTATTTT.

The J gene is TRBJ1-5, the V gene TRBV4-1; the D is unclear. Trimming stripped 1 base from V and 2 bases from J, with 15 bases between. The CDR3 contains 17 residues. The germline V gene encodes CDR1 MGHRA and CDR2 YSYEKL. CDR3 sequence: CASSQVMEVWGNQPQHF. CDR3 nucleotide sequence: TGCGCCAGCAGCCAAGTTATGGAGGTTTGGGGCAATCAGCCCCAGCATTTT.

Only a few counts were recorded for this clone. The chain recombines TRBV7-9 with TRBJ2-3; TRBD2 agrees at 12 bases. Germline CDR1 and CDR2: SEHNR and FQNEAQ (reference sequence). V lost 3 bases, J lost 6 bases, and 7 bases stayed unmatched. This CDR3 is 16 amino acids long. The CDR3: CASSFASGRVADTQYF. CDR3 sequence (DNA): TGTGCCAGCAGCTTCGCTAGCGGGAGGGTGGCGGATACGCAGTATTTT.

This clone showed up just a few times. V gene TRBV28 combines with J gene TRBJ2-6; a weak D match, TRBD1 (5 bases). CDR1 and CDR2 from the germline V gene are MDHEN and SYDVKM. The length of the CDR3 is 16 residues. Trimming cost V 5 bases and J 4 bases, with 15 bases left between them. CDR3 coding DNA: TGTGCCAGCAGTGATTCCCAGGGTTTAGGGGCCAACGTCCTGACTTTC. Its translation: CASSDSQGLGANVLTF.

A few counts support this clone. V and J are TRBV4-3 and TRBJ2-3; 12 nucleotides line up with TRBD2. Germline V gene sequence: CDR1 LGHNA, CDR2 YSLEER. The CDR3 totals 19 residues. The V gene end was trimmed by 1 base and the J gene end by 2 bases; junction bases not matched to a gene: 10. The CDR3 protein is CASSQAHRLAGGPTDTQYF. The CDR3 DNA follows: TGCGCCAGCAGCCAAGCACACCGTCTAGCGGGAGGGCCCACAGATACGCAGTATTTT.

This rearrangement joins TRBV4-1 to TRBJ1-3; 8 bases are a match to TRBD1. This CDR3 has 15 residues. V gave up 4 bases and J gave up 0 bases; unmatched junction bases: 2. The V gene's germline CDR1 is MGHRA and CDR2 YSYEKL. The CDR3 DNA follows: TGCGCCAGCAGCCCCGGGACAGGCTCTGGAAACACCATATATTTT. Translation gives CASSPGTGSGNTIYF.

This clone was seen only once. The V gene is TRBV18, the J gene TRBJ2-7; 9 nucleotides align to TRBD1. The trim removed 2 bases at V and 5 bases at J, leaving 4 bases unmatched. The germline V gene has CDR1 KGHSH and CDR2 LQKENI. CDR3 length: 14 residues. CDR3 nucleotides: TGTGCCAGCTCACCAAGGGACAGGGAGAACGAGCAGTACTTC. It encodes CASSPRDRENEQYF.

The gene calls are TRBV28 and TRBJ2-5; D not resolved. V dropped 6 bases and J dropped 4 bases, with 15 bases sitting between them. The CDR3 loop spans 14 amino acids. The germline CDR1 and CDR2 sequences are MDHEN and SYDVKM. The CDR3 sequence: CASSVTPERETQYF. The CDR3 nucleotides read TGTGCCAGCAGCGTTACCCCCGAGCGAGAGACCCAGTACTTC.

This clone was seen more than once but under ten times. The V gene is TRBV7-9, the J gene TRBJ2-1; weak D call: TRBD2 (6 bases). CDR1 and CDR2 (germline): SEHNR, FQNEAQ (reference sequence). Deletions cut 4 bases from V and 0 bases from J, with 16 bases between. The CDR3 spans 17 residues. The CDR3 DNA reads TGTGCCAGCAGCTCTTTGGGCGGGGCTAGCTCCTACAATGAGCAGTTCTTC. This encodes CASSSLGGASSYNEQFF.

The rearrangement links TRBV5-6 to TRBJ1-1; the D is unclear. The germline gives CDR1 SGHDT, CDR2 YYEEEE. The V and J ends lost 1 base and 6 bases respectively, with 13 bases between them. This CDR3 contains 14 residues. The CDR3 region has the DNA TGTGCCAGCAGCTTGAATCCCGTATCTCCTGAAGCTTTCTTT. This encodes CASSLNPVSPEAFF.

About this clone: No conserved phenylalanine or tryptophan ends this CDR3, so it is likely a read error. This rearrangement joins TRBV6-5 to TRBJ1-1, with D perhaps TRBD1 (6 bases). The germline CDR1 and CDR2 sequences are MNHEY and SVGAGI. This CDR3 contains 11 residues. V was clipped by 7 bases and J by 7 bases, with 10 bases between them. CDR3 sequence: CASKQGHEAFL. CDR3 DNA: TGTGCCAGCAAGCAGGGGCATGAAGCTTTCCTT.

For this clone: This specimen includes other DNA sequences encoding the same CDR3. This chain joins TRBV5-4 and TRBJ2-3, with 12 bases fitting TRBD2. CDR3 length: 15 amino acids. Germline V lookup: CDR1 SGHNT, CDR2 YYREEE (reference sequence). Germline trimming cut 4 bases from V and 3 bases from J; bases unmatched to any gene: 3. CDR3 sequence (DNA): TGTGCCAGCAGCCCGACTAGCGGGAGAACAGATACGCAGTATTTT. Translation: CASSPTSGRTDTQYF.

This clone was counted a few times. This chain links TRBV5-1 with TRBJ2-3, with a possible D match to TRBD1 (6 bases). Deletions cut 0 bases from V and 0 bases from J, with 17 bases between. Germline V lookup: CDR1 SGHRS, CDR2 YFSETQ. The CDR3 is 18 residues long. The CDR3, as DNA: TGCGCCAGCAGCTTGGCCAAGGACAGTACCCTTAGCACAGATACGCAGTATTTT. Its protein product is CASSLAKDSTLSTDTQYF.

This clone was counted only a few times. V usage is TRBV4-1 and J usage is TRBJ2-7; tentative D call: TRBD2 (5 bases). V lost 3 bases and J 3 bases, leaving 12 bases between the germline ends. The CDR3 contains 14 residues. Germline-derived CDR1 and CDR2 are MGHRA and YSYEKL. This chain's CDR3 is CASSHQGRDYEQYF. The CDR3 DNA is TGCGCCAGCAGCCACCAAGGACGGGACTACGAGCAGTACTTC.

This clone has more than one count but fewer than ten. The genes are TRBV7-6 and TRBJ2-3; D gene ambiguous. Germline CDR1 is SGHVS and CDR2 is FNYEAQ. V dropped 2 bases and J dropped 2 bases, with 5 bases sitting between them. There are 13 residues in the CDR3. CDR3 amino acids: CASSLTNTDTQYF. The CDR3 nucleotides are TGTGCCAGCAGCTTAACTAACACAGATACGCAGTATTTT.

A note on this clone: Germline is not matched at one junction end, which may reflect a read error. The chain carries TRBV30 and TRBJ1-5; 8 positions agree with TRBD1. From germline, CDR1 is GTSNPN and CDR2 SVGIG (reference sequence). The CDR3 covers 16 residues. Written as DNA, the CDR3 is TGTGCCTGGAGTGTACCAATGACAGGGGCGAGTCAGCACCAGCATTTT. Its protein product is CAWSVPMTGASQHQHF. The full variable domain, its missing parts supplied by reference TRBV30 and TRBJ1-5, is SQTIHQWPATLVQPVGSPLSLECTVEGTSNPNLYWYRQAAGRGLQLLFYSVGIGQISSEVPQNLSASRPQDRQFILSSKKLLLSDSGFYLCAWSVPMTGASQHQHFGDGTRLSIL.

This clone was counted between two and nine times. The genes are TRBV28 and TRBJ1-1; 7 bases line up with TRBD1. Germline V gives CDR1 MDHEN, CDR2 SYDVKM. This CDR3 is built from 14 residues. J lost 3 bases, V lost 4 bases, and 5 bases had no gene match. Written as DNA, the CDR3 is TGTGCCAGCAGTTGGGGACAGTGGGACACTGAAGCTTTCTTT. Protein product: CASSWGQWDTEAFF.

This clone was counted only a few times. The chain uses TRBV10-3 and TRBJ2-7; 9 bases align to TRBD1. The CDR3 consists of 14 residues. After removal of 4 bases from V and 6 bases from J, the junction contained 7 bases not matched to a gene. Germline V CDR1 and CDR2: ENHRY, SYGVKD. CDR3 nucleotides: TGTGCCATCAGTGGGGGACAGGGAGGAAGCGAGCAGTACTTC. As protein: CAISGGQGGSEQYF.

There are a few counts of this clone. V and J are TRBV6-1 and TRBJ2-3; D is ambiguous. The germline V gene has CDR1 MNHNS and CDR2 SASEGT. The V end lost 2 bases, the J end lost 2 bases, and 14 bases lay between the germline ends. The CDR3 totals 16 residues. As DNA, the CDR3 is TGTGCCAGCAGTGAATTTCGCAGAGGAGCCACAGATACGCAGTATTTT. Protein: CASSEFRRGATDTQYF.

The chain links TRBV15 to TRBJ2-6, with no clear D. CDR3 length equals 15 residues. Germline CDR1 is LNHNV and CDR2 is YYDKDF (reference sequence). Trimming removed 3 bases at V and 0 bases at J, with 6 bases between. The DNA of the CDR3 is TGTGCCACCAGCAGGGTTAGCTCTGGGGCCAACGTCCTGACTTTC. It encodes CATSRVSSGANVLTF.